This TCR beta chain was observed in a study of T-cell reconstitution after alpha-beta-depleted transplantation in children (TCRdb year 2016). As for the study more broadly: The study quantitatively tracked T-cell immune reconstitution after TCRalphabeta/CD19-depleted allogeneic hematopoietic cell transplantation in children using TCR repertoire profiling.

A distance of 21 bases separates the germline ends of V and J, which lose 0 bases and 3 bases respectively. Via the germline V gene (reference sequence), CDR1 is DFQATT and CDR2 SNEGSKA. The CDR3 has 18 amino acids, counting the end cysteine and phenylalanine. The kept DNA is CDR3 alone, 54 bases in frame from the first base. The intended sense of this specimen's treatment or condition label: allogeneic hematopoietic cell transplantation with graft depleted of TCRalphabeta T cells and CD19 B cells. The transplant recipients were children given TCRalphabeta/CD19-depleted allogeneic hematopoietic cell grafts. This clonotype has a count of ten or more. Its antigen is still unknown. Within one base of it there is no much larger clone, and no base qualities were kept. Results and caveats for the whole study, not just this receptor: About two months after transplant, the apparently early recovery of alphabetaT-cell counts reportedly depended on just several hundred clones that had expanded rapidly and came from non-depleted graft cells. In some patients, high TCRbeta diversity at day 60 was attributed to recipient T cells and intrathymic progenitors that had survived conditioning. The frequencies of hyperexpanded clones fell over the following months, and after one year, T-cell counts and TCRbeta diversity were mostly attributed to newly produced T cells.

Preparation of the library involved PCR. The listed sequencing device is Illumina HiSeq 2500. TCR libraries were prepared with molecular barcoding, using unique molecular identifiers to normalize TCRbeta repertoire quantification. In TCRdb, the public reads were trimmed at Q25 with fastp and aligned with MiXCR, with productive beta chains retained. Rows matching on CDR3 protein sequence are summarized as one entry with the most common DNA and genes. The sample table shows around 250,000 distinct CDR3 sequences, and roughly 24% are seen once. The ten top clones hold more than 2% of the sample. This sample comprised PBMCs, obtained before TCRalphabeta/CD19-depleted stem cell transplant. Here the chain combines TRBV20-1 and TRBJ2-4; the D gene is perhaps TRBD2, from 5 matching bases. The sequence derives from a girl aged 2 to 9 with Fanconi anemia, due to receive a stem cell transplant. The bases read TGCAGTGCTAGAGAAGTAGAAGAGGGCGAAGGCCTCAAAAACATTCAGTACTTC. Translated, it reads CSAREVEEGEGLKNIQYF.